A few counts support the clone carrying this T cell receptor beta chain. This CDR3 has 13 amino acids. V shed 3 bases and J shed 4 bases, with 7 bases lying between them. CDR1 ENHRY and CDR2 SYGVKD come from the germline V gene. This entry belongs to a study of blood T cell repertoires in COVID-19. The authors' processing: Amplification with reference gene primers provided the estimates of nucleated cell counts. TCRdb's table, derived via immunoSEQ multiplex PCR, lists solely in-frame clones and lacks some. V and J calls and clone size come straight from that table; D and trimming were deduced from the DNA. There are around 350,000 clones in the sample; more than 75% occur only once, and 2.5% to 3.5% lies in the top ten.

The source of this sequence is a human donor in a cohort sampled during active COVID-19. The rearrangement uses TRBV10-3 and TRBJ1-5; D unresolved. The sample consisted of peripheral blood. CDR3: CAISDGTNQPQHF. The CDR3 bases are TGTGCCATCAGTGATGGCACGAATCAGCCCCAGCATTTT.